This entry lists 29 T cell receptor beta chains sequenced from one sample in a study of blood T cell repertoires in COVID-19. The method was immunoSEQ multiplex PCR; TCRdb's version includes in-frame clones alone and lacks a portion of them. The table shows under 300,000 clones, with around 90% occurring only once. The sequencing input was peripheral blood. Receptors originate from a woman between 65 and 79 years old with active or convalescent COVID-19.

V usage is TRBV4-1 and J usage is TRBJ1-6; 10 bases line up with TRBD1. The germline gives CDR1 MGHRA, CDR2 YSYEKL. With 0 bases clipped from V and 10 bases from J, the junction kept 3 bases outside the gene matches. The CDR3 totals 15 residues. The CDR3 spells CASSQDRDRGSPLHF. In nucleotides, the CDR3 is TGCGCCAGCAGCCAAGATAGGGACAGGGGCTCACCCCTCCACTTT.

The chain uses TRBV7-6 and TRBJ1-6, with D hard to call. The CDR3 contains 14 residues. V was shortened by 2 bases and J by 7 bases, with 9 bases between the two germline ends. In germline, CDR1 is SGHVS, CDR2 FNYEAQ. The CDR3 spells CASSLWARNSPLHF. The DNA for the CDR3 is TGTGCCAGCAGCTTATGGGCAAGAAATTCACCCCTCCACTTT.

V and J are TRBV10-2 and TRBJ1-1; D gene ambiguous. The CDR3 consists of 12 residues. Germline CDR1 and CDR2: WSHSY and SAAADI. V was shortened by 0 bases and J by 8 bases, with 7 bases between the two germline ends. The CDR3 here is CASSESGEEAFF. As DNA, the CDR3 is TGCGCCAGCAGTGAGTCCGGGGAAGAAGCTTTCTTT.

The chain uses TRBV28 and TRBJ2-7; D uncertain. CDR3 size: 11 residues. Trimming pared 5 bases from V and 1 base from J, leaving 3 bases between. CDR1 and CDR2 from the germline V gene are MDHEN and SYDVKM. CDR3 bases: TGTGCCAGCAGTATATCCTACGAGCAGTACTTC. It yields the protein CASSISYEQYF.

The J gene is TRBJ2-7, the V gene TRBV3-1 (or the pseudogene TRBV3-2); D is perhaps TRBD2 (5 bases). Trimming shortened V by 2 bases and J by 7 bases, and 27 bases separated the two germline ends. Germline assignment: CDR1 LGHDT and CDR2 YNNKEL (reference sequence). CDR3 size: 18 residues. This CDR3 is CASSQKAPPSSLNGEQYF. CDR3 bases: TGTGCCAGCAGCCAAAAGGCCCCTCCTAGCTCTCTGAATGGGGAGCAGTACTTC.

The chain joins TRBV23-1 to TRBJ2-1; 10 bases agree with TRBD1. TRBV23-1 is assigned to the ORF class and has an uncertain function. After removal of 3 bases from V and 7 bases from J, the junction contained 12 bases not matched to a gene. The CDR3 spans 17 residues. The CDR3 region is CASSQGVGTGDGNEQFF. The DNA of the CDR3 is TGCGCCAGCAGTCAGGGTGTAGGGACAGGGGATGGTAATGAGCAGTTCTTC.

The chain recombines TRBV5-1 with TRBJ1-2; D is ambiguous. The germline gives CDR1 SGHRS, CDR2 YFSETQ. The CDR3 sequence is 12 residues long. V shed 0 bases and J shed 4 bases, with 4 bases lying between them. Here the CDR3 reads CASSLVGYGYTF. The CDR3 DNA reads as TGCGCCAGCAGCTTGGTCGGCTATGGCTACACCTTC.

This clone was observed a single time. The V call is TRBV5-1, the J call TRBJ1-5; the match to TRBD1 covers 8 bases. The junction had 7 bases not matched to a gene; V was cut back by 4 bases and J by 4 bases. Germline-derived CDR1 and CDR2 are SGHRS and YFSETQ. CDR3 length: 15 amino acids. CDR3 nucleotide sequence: TGCGCCAGCAGCCTCACAGGGGGGATTAATCAGCCCCAGCATTTT. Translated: CASSLTGGINQPQHF. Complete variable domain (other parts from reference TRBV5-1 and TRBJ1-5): KAGVTQTPRYLIKTRGQQVTLSCSPISGHRSVSWYQQTPGQGLQFLFEYFSETQRNKGNFPGRFSGRQFSNSRSEMNVSTLELGDSALYLCASSLTGGINQPQHFGDGTRLSIL.

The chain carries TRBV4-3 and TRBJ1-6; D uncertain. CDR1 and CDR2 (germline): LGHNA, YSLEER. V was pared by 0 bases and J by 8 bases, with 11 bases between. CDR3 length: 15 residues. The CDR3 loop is CASSQDWRIDSPLHF. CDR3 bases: TGCGCCAGCAGCCAAGATTGGAGGATTGATTCACCCCTCCACTTT.

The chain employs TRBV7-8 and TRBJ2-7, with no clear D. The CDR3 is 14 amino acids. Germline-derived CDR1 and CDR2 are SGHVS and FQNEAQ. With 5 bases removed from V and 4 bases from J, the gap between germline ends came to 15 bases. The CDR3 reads CASSPHLDTYEQYF. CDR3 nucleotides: TGTGCCAGCAGCCCCCACCTCGACACGTACGAGCAGTACTTC.

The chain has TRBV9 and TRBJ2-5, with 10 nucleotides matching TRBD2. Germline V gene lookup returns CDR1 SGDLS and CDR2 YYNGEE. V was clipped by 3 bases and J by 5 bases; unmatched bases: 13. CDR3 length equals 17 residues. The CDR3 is CASSGGNQRGGLETQYF. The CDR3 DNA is TGTGCCAGCAGCGGAGGAAACCAGCGGGGGGGCCTCGAGACCCAGTACTTC. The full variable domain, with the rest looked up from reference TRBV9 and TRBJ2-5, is DSGVTQTPKHLITATGQRVTLRCSPRSGDLSVYWYQQSLDQGLQFLIQYYNGEERAKGNILERFSAQQFPDLHSELNLSSLELGDSALYFCASSGGNQRGGLETQYFGPGTRLLVL.

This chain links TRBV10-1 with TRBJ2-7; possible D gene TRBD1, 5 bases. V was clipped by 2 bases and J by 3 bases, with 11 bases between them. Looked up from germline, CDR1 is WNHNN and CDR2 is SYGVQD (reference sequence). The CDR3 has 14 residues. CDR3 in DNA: TGCGCCAGCAGTGAGAGCCAGGGTAGCTACGAGCAGTACTTC. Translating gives CASSESQGSYEQYF.

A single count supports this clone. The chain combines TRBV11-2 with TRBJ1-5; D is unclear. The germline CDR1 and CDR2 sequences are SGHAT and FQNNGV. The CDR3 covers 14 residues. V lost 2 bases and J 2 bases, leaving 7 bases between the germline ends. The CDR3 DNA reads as TGTGCCAGCAGCTTAAACATCGGCAATCAGCCCCAGCATTTT. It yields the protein CASSLNIGNQPQHF.

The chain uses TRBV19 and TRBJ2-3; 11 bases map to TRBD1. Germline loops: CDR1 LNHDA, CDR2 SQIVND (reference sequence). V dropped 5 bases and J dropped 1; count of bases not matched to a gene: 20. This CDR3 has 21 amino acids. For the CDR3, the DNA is TGTGCCAGTAGTCCCTGGGGGGGGACAGGGGGTAACTCGAAACGCACAGATACGCAGTATTTT. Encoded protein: CASSPWGGTGGNSKRTDTQYF.

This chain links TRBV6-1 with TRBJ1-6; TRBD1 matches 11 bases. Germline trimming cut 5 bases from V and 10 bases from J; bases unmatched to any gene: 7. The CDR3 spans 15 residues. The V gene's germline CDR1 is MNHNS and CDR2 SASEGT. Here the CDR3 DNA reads TGTGCCAGCAGTTTGGGACAGGGGGGGGGATCACCCCTCCACTTT. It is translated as CASSLGQGGGSPLHF.

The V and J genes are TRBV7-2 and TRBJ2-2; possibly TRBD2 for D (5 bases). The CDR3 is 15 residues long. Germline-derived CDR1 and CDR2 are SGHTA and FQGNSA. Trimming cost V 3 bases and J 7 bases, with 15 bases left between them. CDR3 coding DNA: TGTGCCAGCAGCTTGGACCTCCTTGGAGGCGGGGAGCTGTTTTTT. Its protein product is CASSLDLLGGGELFF.

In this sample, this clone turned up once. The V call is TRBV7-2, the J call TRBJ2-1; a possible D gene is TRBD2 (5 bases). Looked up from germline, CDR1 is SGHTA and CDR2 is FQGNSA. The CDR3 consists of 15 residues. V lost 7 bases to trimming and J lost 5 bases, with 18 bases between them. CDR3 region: CASTPSRGRDNEQFF. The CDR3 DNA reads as TGTGCCAGCACCCCCTCACGAGGGCGAGACAATGAGCAGTTCTTC.

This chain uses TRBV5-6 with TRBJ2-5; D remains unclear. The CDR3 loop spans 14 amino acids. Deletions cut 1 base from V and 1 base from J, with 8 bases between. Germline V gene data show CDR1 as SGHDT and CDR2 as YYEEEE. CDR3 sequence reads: CASSLISVQETQYF. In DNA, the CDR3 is TGTGCCAGCAGCTTGATAAGCGTCCAAGAGACCCAGTACTTC.

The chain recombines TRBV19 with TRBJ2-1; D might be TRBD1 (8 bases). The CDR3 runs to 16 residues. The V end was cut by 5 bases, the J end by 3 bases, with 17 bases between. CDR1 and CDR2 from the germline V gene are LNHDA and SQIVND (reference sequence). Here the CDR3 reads CASSPRTGGGYNEQFF. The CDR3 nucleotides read TGTGCCAGTAGTCCCCGTACAGGGGGGGGCTACAATGAGCAGTTCTTC.

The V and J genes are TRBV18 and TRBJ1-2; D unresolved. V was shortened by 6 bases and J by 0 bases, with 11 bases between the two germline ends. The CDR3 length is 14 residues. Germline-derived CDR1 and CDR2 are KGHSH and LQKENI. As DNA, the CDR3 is TGTGCCAGCTCTCAAAGAACATCTAACTATGGCTACACCTTC. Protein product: CASSQRTSNYGYTF. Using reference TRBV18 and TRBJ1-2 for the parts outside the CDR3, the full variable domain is NAGVMQNPRHLVRRRGQEARLRCSPMKGHSHVYWYRQLPEEGLKFMVYLQKENIIDESGMPKERFSAEFPKEGPSILRIQQVVRGDSAAYFCASSQRTSNYGYTFGSGTRLTVV.

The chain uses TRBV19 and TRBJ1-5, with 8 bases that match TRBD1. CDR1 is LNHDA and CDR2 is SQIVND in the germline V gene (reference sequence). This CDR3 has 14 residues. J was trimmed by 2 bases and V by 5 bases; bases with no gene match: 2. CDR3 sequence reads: CASSQGQGNQPQHF. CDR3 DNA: TGTGCCAGTAGTCAGGGACAGGGCAATCAGCCCCAGCATTTT.

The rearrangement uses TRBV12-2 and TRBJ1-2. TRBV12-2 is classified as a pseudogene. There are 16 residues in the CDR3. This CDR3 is CASRLEEWAGGYGYTF. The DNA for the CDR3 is TGTGCAAGTCGCCTGGAAGAATGGGCCGGGGGCTATGGCTACACCTTC.

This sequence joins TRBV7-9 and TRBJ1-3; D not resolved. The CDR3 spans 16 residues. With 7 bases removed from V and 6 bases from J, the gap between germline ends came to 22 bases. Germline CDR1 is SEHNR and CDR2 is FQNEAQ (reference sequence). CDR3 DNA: TGTGCCAGCAACCCCCCTGGTGGGCAGTTACTAAACACCATATATTTT. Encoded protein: CASNPPGGQLLNTIYF.

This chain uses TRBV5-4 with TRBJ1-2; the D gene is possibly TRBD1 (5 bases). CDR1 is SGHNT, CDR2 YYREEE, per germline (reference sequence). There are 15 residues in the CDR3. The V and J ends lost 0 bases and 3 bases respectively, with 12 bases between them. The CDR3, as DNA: TGTGCCAGCAGCTTGGGGTCAGGGCCTCACTATGGCTACACCTTC. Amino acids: CASSLGSGPHYGYTF.

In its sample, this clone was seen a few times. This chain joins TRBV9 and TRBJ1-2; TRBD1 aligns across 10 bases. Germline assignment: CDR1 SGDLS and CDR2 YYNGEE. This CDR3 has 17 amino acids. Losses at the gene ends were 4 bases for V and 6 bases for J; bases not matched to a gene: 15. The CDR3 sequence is CASSIRGTGDRGDGYTF. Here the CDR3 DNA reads TGTGCCAGCAGCATACGGGGGACAGGGGATCGAGGAGATGGCTACACCTTC.

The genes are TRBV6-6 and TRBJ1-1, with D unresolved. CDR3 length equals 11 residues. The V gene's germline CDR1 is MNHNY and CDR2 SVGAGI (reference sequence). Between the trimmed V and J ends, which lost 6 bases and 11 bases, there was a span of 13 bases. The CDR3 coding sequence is TGTGCCAGCAGCTCGTCCGACTGGGCTTTCTTT. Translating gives CASSSSDWAFF.

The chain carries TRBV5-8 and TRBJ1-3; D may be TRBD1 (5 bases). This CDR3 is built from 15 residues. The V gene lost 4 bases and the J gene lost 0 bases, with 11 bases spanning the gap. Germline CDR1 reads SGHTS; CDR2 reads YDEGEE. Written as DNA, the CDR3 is TGTGCCAGCAGCGCAGGGATTCTCTCTGGAAACACCATATATTTT. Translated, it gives CASSAGILSGNTIYF.

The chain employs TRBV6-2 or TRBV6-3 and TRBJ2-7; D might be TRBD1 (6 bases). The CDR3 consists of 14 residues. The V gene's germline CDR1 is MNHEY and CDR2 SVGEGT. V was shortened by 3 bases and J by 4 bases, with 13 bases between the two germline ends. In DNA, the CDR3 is TGTGCCAGCAGTTATATTGGACAGTCATACGAGCAGTACTTC. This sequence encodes CASSYIGQSYEQYF.

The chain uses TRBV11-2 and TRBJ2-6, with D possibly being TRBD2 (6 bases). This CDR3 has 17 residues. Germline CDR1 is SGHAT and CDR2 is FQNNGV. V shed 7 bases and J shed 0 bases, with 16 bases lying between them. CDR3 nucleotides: TGTGCCAGCATCCGGGACTCCCGCAACTCTGGGGCCAACGTCCTGACTTTC. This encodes CASIRDSRNSGANVLTF.